The table lists the clone carrying this T cell receptor (beta chain) with a few counts. Its cognate antigen is unknown. The source of the sample is a study of cytomegalovirus exposure and HLA in healthy donors. Study at large: An analysis done earlier identified about 120 million unique TCR beta sequences from about 179 million T cells.

Study observations and caveats: In a later analysis, most CMV-associated TCR beta chains appeared HLA-restricted.

CDR1 and CDR2 from the germline V gene are KGHSH and LQKENI. V dropped 4 bases and J dropped 1 base, with 14 bases sitting between them. This CDR3 is built from 16 residues. The PCR made use of 60 Vbeta and 13 Jbeta primers. Produced via immunoSEQ multiplex PCR; TCRdb's table is partial and in-frame only. Found here are approximately 200,000 clones, approximately 78% of them singletons; the top ten hold roughly 6%. Sequences were obtained from PBMCs. This TCR was sampled from a woman aged 45-59 years in good health and CMV-seropositive. The V gene is TRBV18, the J gene TRBJ2-1; a weak D match, TRBD2 (6 bases). Here the CDR3 DNA reads TGTGCCAGCTCACAAGCTCCCGGGACTTCCTACAATGAGCAGTTCTTC. The encoded protein is CASSQAPGTSYNEQFF.